Presented here are 28 T cell receptor beta chains from one specimen sequenced in a study of shared clonotypes between healthy human individuals. Sequenced by immunoSEQ multiplex PCR; TCRdb stores in-frame clones only, minus some. The repertoire has under 1,100,000 clones, roughly 75% of them found once; the top ten carry about 1.5%. The sequencing sample was made of memory CD4+ T cells sorted from blood. Regarding subset: CD45RA-negative fraction. The receptors shown here come from a man aged 18-30 years in good health.

This sequence joins TRBV6-9 and TRBJ2-3; D remains ambiguous. Germline V gives CDR1 MNHGY, CDR2 SVAAGI. The CDR3 covers 17 residues. V gave up 0 bases and J gave up 0 bases, with 13 bases separating them. CDR3 amino acids: CASSYSPGKTSTDTQYF. CDR3 nucleotides: TGTGCCAGCAGTTATTCCCCGGGTAAAACTAGCACAGATACGCAGTATTTT.

The chain employs TRBV4-1 and TRBJ1-5; D is unclear. V gave up 4 bases and J gave up 7 bases, with 17 bases separating them. Germline lookup yields CDR1 MGHRA and CDR2 YSYEKL. The CDR3 is 15 residues long. In DNA, the CDR3 is TGCGCCAGCAGCCTTACCGGACCGCGCGGACAGCCCCAGCATTTT. It translates to CASSLTGPRGQPQHF.

The chain couples TRBV4-1 to TRBJ1-3; unclear D gene. Germline V gene sequence: CDR1 MGHRA, CDR2 YSYEKL. V lost 2 bases and J 2 bases, leaving 13 bases between the germline ends. This CDR3 is built from 16 residues. The CDR3 loop is CASSQRIQPPGNTIYF. In DNA form, the CDR3 reads TGCGCCAGCAGCCAAAGGATCCAACCCCCTGGAAACACCATATATTTT.

The chain uses TRBV2 and TRBJ1-2; 9 positions match TRBD1. Per the germline V gene, CDR1 is SNHLY and CDR2 is FYNNEI. The CDR3 extends over 14 amino acids. V was pared by 6 bases and J by 6 bases, with 8 bases of the junction left unmatched. CDR3 DNA sequence: TGTGCCAGCAGGCGGGACAGGGATCGAAATGGCTACACCTTC. It yields the protein CASRRDRDRNGYTF.

The chain is built from TRBV7-3 and TRBJ2-3, with 8 bases matching TRBD1. Germline loops: CDR1 SGHTA, CDR2 FQGTGA. There are 14 residues in the CDR3. V dropped 5 bases and J dropped 2; count of bases not matched to a gene: 3. This CDR3 reads CASSRDRYTDTQYF. CDR3 DNA: TGTGCCAGCAGCCGGGACAGGTACACAGATACGCAGTATTTT.

The chain combines TRBV7-6 with TRBJ2-7; D is ambiguous. The V gene's germline CDR1 is SGHVS and CDR2 FNYEAQ. The CDR3 has 13 residues. The V gene lost 5 bases and the J gene lost 0 bases, with 8 bases spanning the gap. The chain's CDR3 is CASSRTFSYEQYF. The DNA of the CDR3 is TGTGCCAGCAGCCGAACATTCTCCTACGAGCAGTACTTC.

The rearrangement joins TRBV7-2 to TRBJ2-7; possibly TRBD2 for D (6 bases). With 1 base removed from V and 1 base from J, the gap between germline ends came to 20 bases. CDR1 SGHTA and CDR2 FQGNSA come from the germline V gene. CDR3 length: 18 residues. The CDR3: CASSLVGSTGTSSYEQYF. The CDR3 coding sequence is TGTGCCAGCAGCTTAGTGGGCTCTACCGGGACTTCTTCCTACGAGCAGTACTTC. Combining the CDR3 with reference TRBV7-2 and TRBJ2-7 gives the whole variable domain GAGVSQSPSNKVTEKGKDVELRCDPISGHTALYWYRQSLGQGLEFLIYFQGNSAPDKSGLPSDRFSAERTGGSVSTLTIQRTQQEDSAVYLCASSLVGSTGTSSYEQYFGPGTRLTVT.

The gene calls are TRBV5-4 and TRBJ2-7; 8 nucleotides line up with TRBD1. This CDR3 comprises 14 residues. Trimming cost V 4 bases and J 6 bases; bases outside gene matches: 9. Germline assignment: CDR1 SGHNT and CDR2 YYREEE (reference sequence). The CDR3, as DNA: TGTGCCAGCAGCCAGGACAGGGTGTACAGCGAGCAGTACTTC. Its protein product is CASSQDRVYSEQYF.

A few counts support this clone. The gene calls are TRBV5-4 and TRBJ2-3; 9 bases are shared with TRBD2. CDR3 size: 15 residues. CDR1 is SGHNT and CDR2 is YYREEE in the germline V gene (reference sequence). Germline trimming cut 0 bases from V and 8 bases from J; bases unmatched to any gene: 7. For the CDR3, the DNA is TGTGCCAGCAGCTTGGGAACTAGCGGGTCAGGTACGCAGTATTTT. Its protein is CASSLGTSGSGTQYF.

V is TRBV7-9 and J is TRBJ1-2; D possibly corresponds to TRBD1 (6 bases). CDR1 is SEHNR and CDR2 is FQNEAQ in the germline V gene (reference sequence). This CDR3 spans 13 amino acids. The germline V and J ends were trimmed by 7 bases and 8 bases, with 17 bases remaining between them. DNA for the CDR3: TGTGCCAGCACTCTTAGTGGGGGGCTGGGCTACACCTTC. This translates into CASTLSGGLGYTF.

The chain has TRBV5-6 and TRBJ1-2; 9 positions match TRBD1. This CDR3 region has 13 residues. Germline values: CDR1 SGHDT, CDR2 YYEEEE. V trimming: 0 bases; J trimming: 12 bases; junction bases outside the gene matches: 6. The CDR3 here is CASSLAEGTGNTF. The CDR3 DNA is TGTGCCAGCAGCTTGGCCGAAGGGACAGGGAACACCTTC.

The table lists this clone with a few counts. The chain couples TRBV4-2 to TRBJ2-5; D may be TRBD2 (6 bases). Trimming removed 0 bases at V and 5 bases at J, with 19 bases between. CDR1 and CDR2 from the germline V gene are LGHNA and YNFKEQ. The CDR3 covers 17 residues. CDR3 nucleotide sequence: TGTGCCAGCAGCCAAGATGTGGGGTGGGGAGGAGGGGAGACCCAGTACTTC. Its translation is CASSQDVGWGGGETQYF.

DNA for the CDR3: TGTGCCAGCAGCCAAGGACCGACGCAGTACTTC. The encoded protein is CASSQGPTQYF. This sequence joins TRBV14 and TRBJ2-7; D gene ambiguous. The germline V gene encodes CDR1 SGHDN and CDR2 FVKESK. Trimming removed 1 base at V and 9 bases at J, with 7 bases between. This CDR3 comprises 11 residues. The complete variable domain, with remaining parts taken from reference TRBV14 and TRBJ2-7, reads EAGVTQFPSHSVIEKGQTVTLRCDPISGHDNLYWYRRVMGKEIKFLLHFVKESKQDESGMPNNRFLAERTGGTYSTLKVQPAELEDSGVYFCASSQGPTQYFGPGTRLTVT.

The chain has TRBV18 and TRBJ1-3; D call uncertain. The germline V and J ends were trimmed by 2 bases and 4 bases, with 12 bases remaining between them. Germline V gene data show CDR1 as KGHSH and CDR2 as LQKENI. The length of the CDR3 is 15 residues. CDR3 amino acids: CASSPSRNQGNTIYF. The CDR3 nucleotides are TGTGCCAGCTCACCATCCAGAAACCAAGGAAACACCATATATTTT.

V usage is TRBV6-1 and J usage is TRBJ1-5; D may be TRBD1 (5 bases). Looked up from germline, CDR1 is MNHNS and CDR2 is SASEGT. This CDR3 comprises 15 residues. V lost 11 bases to trimming and J lost 0 bases, with 17 bases between them. The CDR3 region is CAAARDGDSNQPQHF. CDR3 bases: TGTGCCGCCGCCCGGGACGGAGATAGCAATCAGCCCCAGCATTTT.

J is TRBJ2-2 and V is TRBV11-3; unclear D gene. The length of the CDR3 is 16 residues. The germline gives CDR1 SGHNT, CDR2 YENEEA. The V end lost 1 base, the J end lost 5 bases, and 14 bases lay between the germline ends. The CDR3 loop reads CASSLGGRTGTGELFF. The DNA of the CDR3 is TGTGCCAGCAGCTTAGGGGGAAGGACCGGAACCGGGGAGCTGTTTTTT.

The chain couples TRBV30 to TRBJ2-2, with D hard to call. The V gene's germline CDR1 is GTSNPN and CDR2 SVGIG (reference sequence). The CDR3 runs to 13 residues. The ends were cut back, 3 bases at V and 5 bases at J, with 10 bases in the middle. The DNA of the CDR3 is TGTGCCTGGAGGTCGGACGGAACCGGGGAGCTGTTTTTT. Its translation is CAWRSDGTGELFF.

The chain couples TRBV6-1 to TRBJ1-2; tentative D call: TRBD1 (5 bases). The CDR3 extends over 15 amino acids. Germline CDR1 is MNHNS and CDR2 is SASEGT. Trimming pared 2 bases from V and 4 bases from J, leaving 14 bases between. The CDR3 coding sequence is TGTGCCAGCAGTGAATCTTGGGGCGCCGTCTATGGCTACACCTTC. Translating it yields CASSESWGAVYGYTF.

Note on this clone: A much larger clone lies one base from this, so it may be a read error. Different DNA sequences within this sample yield the same CDR3. The chain combines TRBV7-2 with TRBJ1-1; no definite D call. This CDR3 is 14 amino acids long. Germline loops: CDR1 SGHTA, CDR2 FQGNSA. The ends were cut back, 5 bases at V and 1 base at J, with 11 bases in the middle. The DNA of the CDR3 is TGTGCCAGCAGCCCCCGGACGGGGAACACTGAAGCTTTCTTT. It yields the protein CASSPRTGNTEAFF.

This sequence joins TRBV4-3 and TRBJ2-2, with unresolved D. The length of the CDR3 is 15 residues. CDR1 is LGHNA and CDR2 is YSLEER in the germline V gene. Trimming pared 3 bases from V and 3 bases from J, leaving 11 bases between. The CDR3 protein is CASSQTDRYTGELFF. The CDR3 nucleotides are TGCGCCAGCAGCCAGACCGACCGATACACCGGGGAGCTGTTTTTT.

This chain uses TRBV11-2 with TRBJ2-7; a weak D match, TRBD2 (5 bases). Germline V gene lookup returns CDR1 SGHAT and CDR2 FQNNGV. Trimming pared 2 bases from V and 5 bases from J, leaving 16 bases between. There are 15 residues in the CDR3. The CDR3 is CASSLTWAERDEQYF. DNA for the CDR3: TGTGCCAGCAGCTTAACGTGGGCCGAGAGGGACGAGCAGTACTTC.

CDR3 sequence: CASSFLTGSDTQYF. The CDR3 nucleotides are TGTGCCAGCTCGTTCTTGACAGGGTCAGATACGCAGTATTTT. The chain employs TRBV28 and TRBJ2-3; 7 positions agree with TRBD1. Germline V CDR1 and CDR2: MDHEN, SYDVKM. The CDR3 has 14 residues. V was pared by 8 bases and J by 4 bases, with 9 bases of the junction left unmatched.

The chain is built from TRBV27 and TRBJ1-2; D unclear. Trimming removed 5 bases at V and 0 bases at J, with 13 bases between. Looked up from germline, CDR1 is MNHEY and CDR2 is SMNVEV (reference sequence). The CDR3 runs 15 residues. The CDR3 loop is CASSPGLIANYGYTF. The CDR3 DNA reads TGTGCCAGCAGTCCCGGGTTAATCGCTAACTATGGCTACACCTTC.

The chain carries TRBV9 and TRBJ1-6; tentative D call: TRBD1 (5 bases). Trimming pared 7 bases from V and 7 bases from J, leaving 12 bases between. The CDR3 totals 13 residues. CDR1 and CDR2 from the germline V gene are SGDLS and YYNGEE. The CDR3 DNA reads TGTGCCAGCTCGCAGGGTGGGAATTCACCCCTCCACTTT. It encodes CASSQGGNSPLHF.

V is TRBV28 and J is TRBJ2-1; tentative D call: TRBD1 (5 bases). There are 14 residues in the CDR3. The V end was cut by 3 bases, the J end by 6 bases, with 12 bases between. From germline, CDR1 is MDHEN and CDR2 SYDVKM. The CDR3 sequence is CASSLGQYRNEQFF. CDR3 nucleotides: TGTGCCAGCAGTTTGGGGCAATATCGCAATGAGCAGTTCTTC.

This sequence joins TRBV5-1 and TRBJ2-7; a possible D gene is TRBD1 (6 bases). CDR1 and CDR2 (germline): SGHRS, YFSETQ. There are 14 residues in the CDR3. Trimming removed 0 bases at V and 4 bases at J, with 11 bases between. In DNA form, the CDR3 reads TGCGCCAGCAGCTTGGGTACAGGGAGATACGAGCAGTACTTC. It encodes CASSLGTGRYEQYF.

On this clone itself: The junction shows a germline mismatch at one end, possibly a read error. CDR3 nucleotide sequence: TGCGCCAGCAGTTTGGGGGGGCGAACTAACTATGGCTACACCTTC. Its translation is CASSLGGRTNYGYTF. This chain links TRBV5-1 with TRBJ1-2; possible D gene TRBD1, 6 bases. CDR1 is SGHRS, CDR2 YFSETQ, per germline. The CDR3 sequence is 15 residues long.

The chain carries TRBV10-1 and TRBJ1-1; D unresolved. This CDR3 contains 14 residues. Germline CDR1 WNHNN, CDR2 SYGVQD (reference sequence). V gave up 5 bases and J gave up 1 base, with 11 bases separating them. The CDR3 loop is CASSFTQSNTEAFF. The CDR3, as DNA: TGCGCCAGCAGTTTTACTCAGTCGAACACTGAAGCTTTCTTT.